This TCR beta chain is from a study of monozygotic twins with cystic fibrosis. Whole-study findings and limits: Shared CDR3 numbers were not associated with age, concordance or severity. Monozygotic CF twins shared more identical nucleotide clonotypes than unrelated patients.

Per the germline V gene, CDR1 is SGHRS and CDR2 is YFSETQ. V dropped 0 bases and J dropped 4 bases, with 13 bases sitting between them. The CDR3 is 16 residues long. In regard to this clone: Its specificity is not known.

TCRdb keeps only in-frame clones here, not all; method: immunoSEQ multiplex PCR. The sample has 30,000 to 35,000 clones; just over 95% are singletons. What was sequenced was blood. This chain uses TRBV5-1 with TRBJ2-2; no clear D gene. The source is a girl aged 2-15 years with cystic fibrosis. The CDR3 region is CASSLGRNPSTGELFF. CDR3 DNA sequence: TGCGCCAGCAGCTTGGGGCGGAACCCCAGCACCGGGGAGCTGTTTTTT. The full variable domain, rest sourced from reference TRBV5-1 and TRBJ2-2, is KAGVTQTPRYLIKTRGQQVTLSCSPISGHRSVSWYQQTPGQGLQFLFEYFSETQRNKGNFPGRFSGRQFSNSRSEMNVSTLELGDSALYLCASSLGRNPSTGELFFGEGSRLTVL.